These 9 T cell receptor beta chains originate from one sample sequenced in a study of Graves' ophthalmopathy and Graves' hyperthyroidism. Using RNA transcripts, the TCR beta CDR3 regions were amplified. In the first round, RT-PCR was carried out with HTBI primers, and a multiplex PCR formed the second round. Using its own MiXCR run on the multiplex PCR reads, TCRdb lists one record per CDR3 protein. The sample contains about 1.1 million distinct CDR3 sequences, 35% to 45% of which appear only once. Sequenced sample: peripheral blood or thyroid tissue (not recorded which). Receptor source: an adult man with Graves' hyperthyroidism.

This clonotype has a count of ten or more. This sequence joins TRBV12-3 or TRBV12-4 and TRBJ1-1; D remains ambiguous. The CDR3 contains 12 residues. The V gene lost 6 bases and the J gene lost 6 bases, with 11 bases spanning the gap. CDR3 sequence reads: CASRARASEAFF. For the CDR3, the DNA is TGTGCCAGCAGAGCTCGGGCCTCTGAAGCTTTCTTT.

This chain joins TRBV18 and TRBJ1-1, with TRBD1 matching 8 bases. Trimming took 3 bases from V and 4 from J; bases not matched to a gene: 7. There are 15 residues in the CDR3. Germline CDR1 reads KGHSH; CDR2 reads LQKENI. The CDR3 DNA sequence: TGTGCCAGCTCACCGCCGGGACAGGCAACCACTGAAGCTTTCTTT. Translated, it gives CASSPPGQATTEAFF.

This clonotype came up once. The V call is TRBV7-6, the J call TRBJ1-5, with 11 bases that match TRBD1. There are 16 residues in the CDR3. The junction had 6 bases not matched to a gene; V was cut back by 5 bases and J by 3 bases. CDR1 is SGHVS and CDR2 is FNYEAQ in the germline V gene. The CDR3 spells CASSLGQGGVNQPQHF. The CDR3 DNA reads TGTGCCAGCAGCCTGGGACAGGGGGGTGTCAATCAGCCCCAGCATTTT.

The V gene is TRBV20-1, the J gene TRBJ1-5; a possible D gene is TRBD1 (6 bases). Germline V gene lookup returns CDR1 DFQATT and CDR2 SNEGSKA (reference sequence). V was trimmed by 6 bases and J by 0 bases, leaving 15 bases between them. The CDR3 is made up of 15 amino acids. Here the CDR3 reads CSADGTPYSNQPQHF. In DNA, the CDR3 is TGCAGTGCGGACGGGACACCTTATAGCAATCAGCCCCAGCATTTT.

In this sample, this clonotype turned up a few times. The chain couples TRBV11-1 to TRBJ2-2, with 10 bases lining up with TRBD2. J lost 5 bases, V lost 0 bases, and 6 bases had no gene match. CDR3 length equals 17 residues. Germline V gene data show CDR1 as SGHAT and CDR2 as FQDESV (reference sequence). The CDR3 DNA sequence: TGTGCCAGCAGCTTAGCCCTAGCGGGAGTTAAAACCGGGGAGCTGTTTTTT. Its protein is CASSLALAGVKTGELFF.

The chain employs TRBV20-1 and TRBJ1-1, with D possibly being TRBD1 (5 bases). V shed 6 bases and J shed 5 bases, with 10 bases lying between them. The length of the CDR3 is 11 residues. The germline V gene encodes CDR1 DFQATT and CDR2 SNEGSKA (reference sequence). The CDR3 nucleotides read TGCAGTGCCCATGGGGGAACTGAAGCTTTCTTT. Translated, it gives CSAHGGTEAFF.

With regard to this clonotype: Since a much larger clone is just one base distant, this may be a read error. Because it lacks the conserved phenylalanine or tryptophan at the end, this CDR3 is likely a read error. The rearrangement links TRBV6-6 to TRBJ1-1; the D is unclear. Trimming stripped 2 bases from V and 2 bases from J, with 9 bases between. Germline CDR1 MNHNY, CDR2 SVGAGI (reference sequence). The CDR3 has 14 amino acids. CDR3 residues: CASSYTGSNTEAFS. For the CDR3, the DNA is TGTGCCAGCAGTTACACCGGGAGTAACACTGAAGCTTTCTCT.

The sample holds one count of this clonotype. This chain's CDR3 is CASPSTNTGELFF. The DNA of the CDR3 is TGTGCCAGCCCATCCACGAACACCGGGGAGCTGTTTTTT. This chain uses TRBV7-9 with TRBJ2-2; D is unresolved. The CDR3 loop spans 13 amino acids. V gave up 8 bases and J gave up 0 bases, with 7 bases separating them. Germline V CDR1 and CDR2: SEHNR, FQNEAQ (reference sequence).

There are many counts of this clonotype. The genes are TRBV24-1 and TRBJ1-2; D uncertain. The germline V and J ends were trimmed by 1 base and 2 bases, with 7 bases remaining between them. Germline-derived CDR1 and CDR2 are KGHDR and SFDVKD. The CDR3 has 14 amino acids. CDR3 sequence: CATSDFSRNYGYTF. The CDR3 DNA reads TGTGCCACCAGTGATTTTAGCAGAAACTATGGCTACACCTTC.